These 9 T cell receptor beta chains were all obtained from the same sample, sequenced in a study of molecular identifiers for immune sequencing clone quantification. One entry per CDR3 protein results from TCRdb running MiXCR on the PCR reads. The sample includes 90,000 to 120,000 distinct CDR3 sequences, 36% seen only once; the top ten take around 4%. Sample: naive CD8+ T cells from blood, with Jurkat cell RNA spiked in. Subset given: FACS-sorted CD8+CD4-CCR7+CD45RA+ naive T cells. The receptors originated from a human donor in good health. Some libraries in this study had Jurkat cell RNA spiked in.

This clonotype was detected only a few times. The chain's CDR3 is CASSKIYAGTSGTDTQYF. The CDR3 coding sequence is TGCGCCAGCAGCAAGATCTACGCCGGGACTAGCGGCACAGATACGCAGTATTTT. The chain is built from TRBV4-3 and TRBJ2-3, with 10 bases matching TRBD2. Trimming at V came to 5 bases and at J to 1 base, leaving 12 bases not matched to a gene. Germline V gene sequence: CDR1 LGHNA, CDR2 YSLEER. The CDR3 totals 18 residues.

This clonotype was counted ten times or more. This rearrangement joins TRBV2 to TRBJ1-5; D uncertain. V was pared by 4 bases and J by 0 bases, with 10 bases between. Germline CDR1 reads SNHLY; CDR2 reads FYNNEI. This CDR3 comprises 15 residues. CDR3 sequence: CASSGGQNSNQPQHF. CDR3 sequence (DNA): TGTGCCAGCAGTGGAGGGCAGAATAGCAATCAGCCCCAGCATTTT. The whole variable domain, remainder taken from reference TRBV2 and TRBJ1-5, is EPEVTQTPSHQVTQMGQEVILRCVPISNHLYFYWYRQILGQKVEFLVSFYNNEISEKSEIFDDQFSVERPDGSNFTLKIRSTKLEDSAMYFCASSGGQNSNQPQHFGDGTRLSIL.

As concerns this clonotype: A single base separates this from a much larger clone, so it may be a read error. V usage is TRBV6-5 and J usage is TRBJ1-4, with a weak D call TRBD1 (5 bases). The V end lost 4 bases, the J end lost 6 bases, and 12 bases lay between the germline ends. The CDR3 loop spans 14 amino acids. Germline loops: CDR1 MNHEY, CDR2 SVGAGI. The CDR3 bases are TGTGCCAGCAGTTTCGCGGGGGGTGATGAAAAACTGTTTTTT. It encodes CASSFAGGDEKLFF.

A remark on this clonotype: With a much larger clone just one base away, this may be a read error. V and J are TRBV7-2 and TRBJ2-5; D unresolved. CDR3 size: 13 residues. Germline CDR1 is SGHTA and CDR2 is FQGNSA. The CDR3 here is CASSSAIRETLYF. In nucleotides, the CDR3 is TGTGCCAGCAGCAGTGCAATCAGAGAGACCCTGTACTTC.

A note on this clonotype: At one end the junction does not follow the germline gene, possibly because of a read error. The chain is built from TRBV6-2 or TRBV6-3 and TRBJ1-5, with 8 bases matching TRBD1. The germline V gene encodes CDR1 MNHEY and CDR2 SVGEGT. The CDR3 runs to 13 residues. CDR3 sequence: CASQDRVTQPQLF. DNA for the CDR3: TGTGCCAGCCAGGACAGGGTGACTCAGCCCCAGCTATTT.

CDR3 nucleotide sequence: TGCGCCAGCTTTGGAAGCGGGAGCACAGATACGCAGTATTTT. Protein sequence: CASFGSGSTDTQYF. The chain recombines TRBV5-1 with TRBJ2-3; D is possibly TRBD2 (6 bases). Germline V lookup: CDR1 SGHRS, CDR2 YFSETQ. Trimming cost V 7 bases and J 0 bases, with 12 bases left between them. The CDR3 consists of 14 residues.

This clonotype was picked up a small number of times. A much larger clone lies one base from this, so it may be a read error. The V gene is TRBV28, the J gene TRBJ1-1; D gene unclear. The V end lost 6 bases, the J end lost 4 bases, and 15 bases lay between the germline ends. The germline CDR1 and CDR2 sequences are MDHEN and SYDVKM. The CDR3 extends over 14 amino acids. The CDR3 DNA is TGTGCCAGCAGGGACGGAACCTGGGGCACTGAAGCTTTCTTT. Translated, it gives CASRDGTWGTEAFF.

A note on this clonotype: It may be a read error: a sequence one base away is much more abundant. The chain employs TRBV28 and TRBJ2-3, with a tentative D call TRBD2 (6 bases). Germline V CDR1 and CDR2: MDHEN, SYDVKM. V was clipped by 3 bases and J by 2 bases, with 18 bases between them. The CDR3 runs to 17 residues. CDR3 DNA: TGTGCCAGCAGTTTCGGGGGTGGGCTGTTATTCACAGATACGCAGTATTTT. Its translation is CASSFGGGLLFTDTQYF.

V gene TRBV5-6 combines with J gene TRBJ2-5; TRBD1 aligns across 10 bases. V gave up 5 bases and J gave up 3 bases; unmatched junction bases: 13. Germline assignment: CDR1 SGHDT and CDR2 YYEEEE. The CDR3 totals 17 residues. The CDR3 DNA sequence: TGTGCCAGCAGATCTAACCGGGACAGGGGCTCCGAAGAGACCCAGTACTTC. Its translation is CASRSNRDRGSEETQYF.